This section outlines one T cell receptor beta chain sequence together with its context. This record comes from a study of blood T cell repertoires in COVID-19. Assay: immunoSEQ multiplex PCR; the TCRdb copy retains only in-frame clones and omits some. The sample includes about 150,000 clones, around 80% of them seen just once. The CDR3 consists of 13 residues. Per the germline V gene, CDR1 is SGHRS and CDR2 is YFSETQ. V was shortened by 2 bases and J by 1 base, with 7 bases between the two germline ends. This TCR derives from a man in his forties or fifties who had recovered from COVID-19. The material sequenced was PBMCs or T cells enriched from blood (not recorded which). The rearrangement uses TRBV5-1 and TRBJ2-7, with D perhaps TRBD2 (5 bases). CDR3 bases: TGCGCCAGCAGCTTTAGCGAATCCTACGAGCAGTACTTC. It specifies CASSFSESYEQYF.